This T cell receptor beta chain was found in a study of spatial heterogeneity in lung cancer. About the research overall: Among detected sequences, beta-chain ones consistently exceeded alpha-chain ones in number.

Germline values: CDR1 SEHNR, CDR2 FQNEAQ (reference sequence). The CDR3 is 15 amino acids. V shed 0 bases and J shed 5 bases, with 13 bases lying between them. Sample time point: sample taken at primary tumor resection. Tumor, nontumor lung or frozen PBMC supplied whole RNA that was sequenced unsorted. A total of approximately 70 untreated early-stage non-small cell lung cancer patients served as donors. TCR cDNA molecules each had a unique molecular identifier. TCRdb re-analysed the 5' RACE reads in MiXCR, keeping a single row per CDR3 protein. The sample has 48,000 or so distinct CDR3 sequences, under 6% seen once. Study-level findings and limits: Blood contained ubiquitous expanded tumor TCRs more at resection than at follow-up.

In this sample, this clonotype turned up many times. Its specificity is not known. The sequencing used PBMCs, collected at surgery. The rearrangement links TRBV7-9 to TRBJ1-1; D is unresolved. This TCR derives from a male donor with early-stage non-small cell lung cancer. The CDR3 sequence: CASSLALTQNTEAFF. The CDR3 DNA reads as TGTGCCAGCAGCTTAGCGCTTACACAGAATACTGAAGCTTTCTTT.